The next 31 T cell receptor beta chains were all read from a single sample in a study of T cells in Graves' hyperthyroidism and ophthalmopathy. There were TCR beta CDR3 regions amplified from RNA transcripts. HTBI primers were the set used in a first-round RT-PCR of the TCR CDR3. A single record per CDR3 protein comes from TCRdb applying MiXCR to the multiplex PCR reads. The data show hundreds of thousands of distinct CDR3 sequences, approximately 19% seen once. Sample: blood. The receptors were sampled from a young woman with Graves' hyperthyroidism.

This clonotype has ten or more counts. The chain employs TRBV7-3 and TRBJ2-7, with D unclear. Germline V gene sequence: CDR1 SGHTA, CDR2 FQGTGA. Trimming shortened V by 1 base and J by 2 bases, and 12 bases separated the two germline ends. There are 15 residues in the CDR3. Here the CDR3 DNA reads TGTGCCAGCAGCTTAAAATTCGGTGGCCCCTACGAGCAGTACTTC. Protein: CASSLKFGGPYEQYF. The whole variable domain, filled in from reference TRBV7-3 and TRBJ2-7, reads GAGVSQTPSNKVTEKGKYVELRCDPISGHTALYWYRQSLGQGPEFLIYFQGTGAADDSGLPNDRFFAVRPEGSVSTLKIQRTERGDSAVYLCASSLKFGGPYEQYFGPGTRLTVT.

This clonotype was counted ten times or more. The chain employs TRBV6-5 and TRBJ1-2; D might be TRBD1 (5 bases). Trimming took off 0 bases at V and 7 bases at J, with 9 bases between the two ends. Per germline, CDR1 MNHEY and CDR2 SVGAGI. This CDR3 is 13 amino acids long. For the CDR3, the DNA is TGTGCCAGCAGTTACTCGAGGGGACGTGGCTACACCTTC. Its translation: CASSYSRGRGYTF.

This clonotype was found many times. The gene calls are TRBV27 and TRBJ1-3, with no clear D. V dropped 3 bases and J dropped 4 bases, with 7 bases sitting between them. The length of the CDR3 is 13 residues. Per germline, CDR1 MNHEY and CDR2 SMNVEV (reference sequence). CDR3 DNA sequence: TGTGCCAGCAGTTTGGACGGCGGAAACACCATATATTTT. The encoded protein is CASSLDGGNTIYF.

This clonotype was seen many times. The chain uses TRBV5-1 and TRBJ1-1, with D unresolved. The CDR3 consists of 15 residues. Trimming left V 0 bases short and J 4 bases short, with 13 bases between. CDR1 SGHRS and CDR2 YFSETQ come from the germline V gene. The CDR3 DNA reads TGCGCCAGCAGCTTGGTAGCGGACGTTGGCACTGAAGCTTTCTTT. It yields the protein CASSLVADVGTEAFF.

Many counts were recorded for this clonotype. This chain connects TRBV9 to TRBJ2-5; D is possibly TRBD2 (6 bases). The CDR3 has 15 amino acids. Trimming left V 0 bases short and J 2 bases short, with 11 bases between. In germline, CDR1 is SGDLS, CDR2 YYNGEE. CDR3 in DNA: TGTGCCAGCAGCGTAGGCGGGGTTCGACAAGAGACCCAGTACTTC. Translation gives CASSVGGVRQETQYF.

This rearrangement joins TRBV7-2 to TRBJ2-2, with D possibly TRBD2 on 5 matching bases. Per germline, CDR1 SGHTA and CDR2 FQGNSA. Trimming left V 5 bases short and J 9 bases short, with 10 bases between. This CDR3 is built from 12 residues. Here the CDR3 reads CASSAVGRELFF. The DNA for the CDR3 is TGTGCCAGCAGCGCTGTCGGGAGGGAGCTGTTTTTT.

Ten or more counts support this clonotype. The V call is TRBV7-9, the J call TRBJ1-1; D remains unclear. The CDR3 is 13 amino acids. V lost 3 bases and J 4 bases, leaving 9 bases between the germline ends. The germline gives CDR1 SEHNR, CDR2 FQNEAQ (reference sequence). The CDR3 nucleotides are TGTGCCAGCAGCTTCGGGGAGGGCACTGAAGCTTTCTTT. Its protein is CASSFGEGTEAFF.

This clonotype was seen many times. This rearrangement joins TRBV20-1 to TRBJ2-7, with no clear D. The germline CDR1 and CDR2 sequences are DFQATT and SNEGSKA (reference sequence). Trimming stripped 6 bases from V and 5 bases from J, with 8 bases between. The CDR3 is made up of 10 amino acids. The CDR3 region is CSAESDEQYF. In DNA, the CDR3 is TGCAGTGCGGAATCCGACGAGCAGTACTTC.

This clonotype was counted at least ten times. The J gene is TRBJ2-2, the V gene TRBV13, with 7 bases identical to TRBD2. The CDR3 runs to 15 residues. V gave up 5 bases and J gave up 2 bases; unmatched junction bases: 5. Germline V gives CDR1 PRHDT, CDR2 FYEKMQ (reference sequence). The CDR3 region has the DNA TGTGCCAGCAGCACCGGGGGGATCAACACCGGGGAGCTGTTTTTT. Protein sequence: CASSTGGINTGELFF.

This CDR3 is CASSLEVGRNYGYTF. DNA of the CDR3: TGTGCCAGCAGTTTAGAGGTCGGGAGAAACTATGGCTACACCTTC. The chain combines TRBV12-3 or TRBV12-4 with TRBJ1-2, with D hard to call. The CDR3 is 15 amino acids. V shed 1 base and J shed 2 bases, with 11 bases lying between them.

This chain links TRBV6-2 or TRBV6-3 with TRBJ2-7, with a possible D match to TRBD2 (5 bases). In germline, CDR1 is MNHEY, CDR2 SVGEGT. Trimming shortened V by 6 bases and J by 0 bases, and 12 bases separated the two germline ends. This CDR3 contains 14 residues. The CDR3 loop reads CASRRPGSSYEQYF. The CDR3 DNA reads TGTGCCAGCAGGCGGCCGGGAAGCTCCTACGAGCAGTACTTC.

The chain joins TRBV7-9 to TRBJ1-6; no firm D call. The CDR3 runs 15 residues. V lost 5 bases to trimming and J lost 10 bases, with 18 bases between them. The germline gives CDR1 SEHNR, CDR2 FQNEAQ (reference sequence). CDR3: CASSVVGGSKSPLHF. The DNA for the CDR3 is TGTGCCAGCAGCGTGGTAGGAGGGTCGAAATCACCCCTCCACTTT.

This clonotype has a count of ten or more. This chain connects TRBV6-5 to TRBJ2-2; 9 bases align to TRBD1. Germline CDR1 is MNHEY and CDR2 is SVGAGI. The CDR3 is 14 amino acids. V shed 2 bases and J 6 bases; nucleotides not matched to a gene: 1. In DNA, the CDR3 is TGTGCCAGCAGTTACGGGGACAGGGCCGGGGAGCTGTTTTTT. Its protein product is CASSYGDRAGELFF.

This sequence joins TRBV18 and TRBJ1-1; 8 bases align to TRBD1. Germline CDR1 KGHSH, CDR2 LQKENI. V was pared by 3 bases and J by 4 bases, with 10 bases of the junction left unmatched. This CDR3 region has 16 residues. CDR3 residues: CASSPASGGWGTEAFF. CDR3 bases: TGTGCCAGCTCACCCGCCTCAGGGGGCTGGGGCACTGAAGCTTTCTTT.

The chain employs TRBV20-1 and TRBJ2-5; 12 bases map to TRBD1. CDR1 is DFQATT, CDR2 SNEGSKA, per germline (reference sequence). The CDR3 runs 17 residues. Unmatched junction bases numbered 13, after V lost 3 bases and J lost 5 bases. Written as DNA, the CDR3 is TGCAGTGCTAGGGTTCCACCGGGACAGGGGGCGGGGGAGACCCAGTACTTC. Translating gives CSARVPPGQGAGETQYF.

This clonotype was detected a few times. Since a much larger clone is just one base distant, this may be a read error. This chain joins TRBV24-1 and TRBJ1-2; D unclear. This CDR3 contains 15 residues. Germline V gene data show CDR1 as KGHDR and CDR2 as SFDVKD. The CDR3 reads CATGDFDGANYGYTF. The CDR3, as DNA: TGTGCCACCGGTGATTTCGACGGAGCTAACTATGGCTACACCTTC.

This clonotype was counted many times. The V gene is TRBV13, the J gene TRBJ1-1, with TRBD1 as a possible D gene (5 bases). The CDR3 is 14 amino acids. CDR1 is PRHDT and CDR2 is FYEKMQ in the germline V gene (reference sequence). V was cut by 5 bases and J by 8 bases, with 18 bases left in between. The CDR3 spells CASSPLRQFPEAFF. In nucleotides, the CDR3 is TGTGCCAGCAGCCCCCTACGACAGTTCCCCGAAGCTTTCTTT. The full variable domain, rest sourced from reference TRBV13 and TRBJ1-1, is AAGVIQSPRHLIKEKRETATLKCYPIPRHDTVYWYQQGPGQDPQFLISFYEKMQSDKGSIPDRFSAQQFSDYHSELNMSSLELGDSALYFCASSPLRQFPEAFFGQGTRLTVV.

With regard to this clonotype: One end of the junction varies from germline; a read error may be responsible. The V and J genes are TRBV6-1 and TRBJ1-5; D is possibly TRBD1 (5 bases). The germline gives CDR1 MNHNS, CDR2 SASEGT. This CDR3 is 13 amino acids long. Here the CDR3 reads CASRHGSGQPQHF. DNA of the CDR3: TGCGCCAGCAGACATGGTTCAGGGCAGCCCCAGCATTTT.

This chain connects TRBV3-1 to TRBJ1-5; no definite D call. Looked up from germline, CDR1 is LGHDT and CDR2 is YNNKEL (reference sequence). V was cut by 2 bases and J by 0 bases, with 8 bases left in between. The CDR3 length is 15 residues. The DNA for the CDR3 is TGTGCCAGCAGCCAATTACCAGATAGCAATCAGCCCCAGCATTTT. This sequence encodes CASSQLPDSNQPQHF.

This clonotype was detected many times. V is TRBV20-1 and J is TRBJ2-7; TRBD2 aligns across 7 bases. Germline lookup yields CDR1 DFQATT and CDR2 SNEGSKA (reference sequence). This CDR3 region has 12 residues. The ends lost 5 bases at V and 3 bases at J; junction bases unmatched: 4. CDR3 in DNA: TGCAGTGCTCTACGGGGGGTCTACGAGCAGTACTTC. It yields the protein CSALRGVYEQYF.

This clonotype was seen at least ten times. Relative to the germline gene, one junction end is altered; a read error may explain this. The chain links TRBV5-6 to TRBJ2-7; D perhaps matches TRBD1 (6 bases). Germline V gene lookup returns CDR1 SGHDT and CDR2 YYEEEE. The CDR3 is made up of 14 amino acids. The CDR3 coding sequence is TGTGCCAGCAGCTTCCGACAGGTGTCCTACGAGCGGTACTTC. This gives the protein CASSFRQVSYERYF.

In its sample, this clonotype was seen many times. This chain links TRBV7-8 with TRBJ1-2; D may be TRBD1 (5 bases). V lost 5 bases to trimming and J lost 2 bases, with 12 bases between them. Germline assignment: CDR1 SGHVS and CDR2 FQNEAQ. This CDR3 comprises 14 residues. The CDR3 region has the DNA TGTGCCAGCAGCCCAGGGCACGGGAACTATGGCTACACCTTC. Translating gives CASSPGHGNYGYTF.

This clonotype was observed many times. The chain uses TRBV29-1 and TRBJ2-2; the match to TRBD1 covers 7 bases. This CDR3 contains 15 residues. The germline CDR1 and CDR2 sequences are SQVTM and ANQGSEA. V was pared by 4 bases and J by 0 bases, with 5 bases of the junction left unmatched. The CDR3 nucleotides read TGCAGCGTTGGGGGACAGCCGTCGAACACCGGGGAGCTGTTTTTT. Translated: CSVGGQPSNTGELFF.

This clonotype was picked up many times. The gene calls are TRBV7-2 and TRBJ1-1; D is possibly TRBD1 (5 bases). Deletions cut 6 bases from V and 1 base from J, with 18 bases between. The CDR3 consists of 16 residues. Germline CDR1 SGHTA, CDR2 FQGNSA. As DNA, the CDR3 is TGTGCCAGCAGGCCATTCTCCGGGACGAGGAACACTGAAGCTTTCTTT. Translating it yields CASRPFSGTRNTEAFF.

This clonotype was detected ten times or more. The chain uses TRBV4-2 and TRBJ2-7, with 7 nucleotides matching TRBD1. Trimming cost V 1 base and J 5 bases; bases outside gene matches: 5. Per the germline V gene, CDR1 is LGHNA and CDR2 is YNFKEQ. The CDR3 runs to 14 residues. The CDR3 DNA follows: TGTGCCAGCAGCCAAGGACAGGGTTCCCACGAGCAGTACTTC. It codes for CASSQGQGSHEQYF.

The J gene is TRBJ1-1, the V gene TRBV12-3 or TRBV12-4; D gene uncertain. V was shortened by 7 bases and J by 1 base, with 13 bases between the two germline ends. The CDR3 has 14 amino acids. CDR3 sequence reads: CASTDDGPNTEAFF. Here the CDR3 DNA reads TGTGCCAGCACCGACGATGGACCGAACACTGAAGCTTTCTTT.

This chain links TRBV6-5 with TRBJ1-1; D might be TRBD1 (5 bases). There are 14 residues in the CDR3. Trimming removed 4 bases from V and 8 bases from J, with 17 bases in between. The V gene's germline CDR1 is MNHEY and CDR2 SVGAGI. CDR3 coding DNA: TGTGCCAGCAGTTTTTCCGCGACAGTCACCGAAGCTTTCTTT. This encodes CASSFSATVTEAFF.

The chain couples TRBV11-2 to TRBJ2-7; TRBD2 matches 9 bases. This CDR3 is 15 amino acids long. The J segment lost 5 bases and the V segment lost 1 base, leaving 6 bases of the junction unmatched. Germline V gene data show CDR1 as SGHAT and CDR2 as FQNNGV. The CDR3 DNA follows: TGTGCCAGCAGCTTAGCTGGCGGGGGGGCCAACGAGCAGTACTTC. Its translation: CASSLAGGGANEQYF.

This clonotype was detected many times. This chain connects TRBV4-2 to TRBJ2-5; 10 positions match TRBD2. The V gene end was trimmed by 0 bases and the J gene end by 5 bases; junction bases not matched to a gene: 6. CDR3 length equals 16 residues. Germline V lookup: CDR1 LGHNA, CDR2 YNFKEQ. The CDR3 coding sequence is TGTGCCAGCAGCCAAGATATGAGCGGGGGGGCGGAGACCCAGTACTTC. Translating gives CASSQDMSGGAETQYF.

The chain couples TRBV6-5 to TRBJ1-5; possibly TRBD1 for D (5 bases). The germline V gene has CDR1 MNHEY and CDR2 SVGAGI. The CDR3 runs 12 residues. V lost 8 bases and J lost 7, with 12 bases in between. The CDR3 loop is CASCFGDQPQHF. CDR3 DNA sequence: TGTGCCAGCTGTTTCGGGGACCAGCCCCAGCATTTT.

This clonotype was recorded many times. The CDR3 region is CASSLRGTLNTEAFF. The CDR3 DNA is TGTGCCAGCAGTCTTCGCGGGACATTGAACACTGAAGCTTTCTTT. This sequence joins TRBV12-3 or TRBV12-4 and TRBJ1-1; tentatively, D is TRBD1 (6 bases). V gave up 5 bases and J gave up 0 bases, with 13 bases separating them. The CDR3 is made up of 15 amino acids.